These 22 T cell receptor beta chains share one sample of origin, sequenced in a study of T-cell reconstitution after alpha-beta-depleted transplantation in children. Unique molecular identifiers were incorporated into the prepared TCRbeta library. TCRdb fed the PCR reads into MiXCR, producing one record per CDR3 protein. Of a few hundred thousand distinct CDR3 sequences listed, 23% are singletons. This specimen consisted of PBMCs, mostly from graft donor cells, obtained 180 days after TCRalphabeta/CD19-depleted stem cell transplant. The source of these receptors is a male patient aged 10 to 17 who had a stem cell transplant for acute lymphoblastic leukemia, so the T cells may come from the graft donor.

In this sample, this clonotype turned up a few times. The chain couples TRBV7-9 to TRBJ1-4; D gene unclear. CDR1 is SEHNR, CDR2 FQNEAQ, per germline (reference sequence). The ends were cut back, 10 bases at V and 8 bases at J, with 14 bases in the middle. CDR3 length: 12 residues. CDR3 amino acids: CAISRAGEKLFF. In DNA, the CDR3 is TGTGCCATTTCCCGGGCTGGAGAAAAACTGTTTTTT.

The sample holds a few counts of this clonotype. The J gene is TRBJ2-3, the V gene TRBV28, with D possibly called TRBD1 or TRBD2 (5 bases each). The germline CDR1 and CDR2 sequences are MDHEN and SYDVKM. CDR3 length equals 12 residues. V dropped 10 bases and J dropped 6 bases, with 14 bases sitting between them. DNA for the CDR3: TGTGCCACAGCAGGGAGTTCGGATACGCAGTATTTT. Translated, it gives CATAGSSDTQYF.

This clonotype was picked up a small number of times. The gene calls are TRBV6-1 and TRBJ2-7; the match to TRBD1 covers 9 bases. The J segment lost 6 bases and the V segment lost 7 bases, leaving 13 bases of the junction unmatched. The CDR3 extends over 15 amino acids. Per the germline V gene, CDR1 is MNHNS and CDR2 is SASEGT. CDR3 DNA sequence: TGTGCCAGCATCCCAGCCGGGACAGGGTTACTCGAGCAGTACTTC. It encodes CASIPAGTGLLEQYF.

CDR3 DNA sequence: TGCGCCAGCAGCTTCCCCCTTGGGATTGGGAACACTGAAGCTTTCTTT. This codes for CASSFPLGIGNTEAFF. The chain joins TRBV5-1 to TRBJ1-1, with D hard to call. Trimming removed 2 bases from V and 1 base from J, with 15 bases in between. Germline CDR1 is SGHRS and CDR2 is YFSETQ. The CDR3 runs 16 residues.

CDR3 sequence reads: CASIGSANTGELFF. CDR3 DNA: TGTGCCAGCATCGGAAGCGCGAACACCGGGGAGCTGTTTTTT. The rearrangement uses TRBV7-9 and TRBJ2-2, with D unclear. CDR3 size: 14 residues. The germline CDR1 and CDR2 sequences are SEHNR and FQNEAQ (reference sequence). Trimming stripped 7 bases from V and 0 bases from J, with 9 bases between.

This rearrangement joins TRBV18 to TRBJ2-1, with TRBD1 matching 7 bases. In germline, CDR1 is KGHSH, CDR2 LQKENI. Trimming removed 3 bases from V and 9 bases from J; junction bases left unmatched: 5. The CDR3 runs to 13 residues. The CDR3 loop is CASSPLTGAEQFF. Written as DNA, the CDR3 is TGTGCCAGCTCACCCCTAACAGGGGCTGAGCAGTTCTTC.

This chain uses TRBV5-1 with TRBJ2-5; maybe TRBD2 (6 bases). From germline, CDR1 is SGHRS and CDR2 YFSETQ. V gave up 4 bases and J gave up 2 bases, with 21 bases separating them. This CDR3 has 17 residues. CDR3 sequence (DNA): TGCGCCAGCAGCCCCCGATATAGCGGAATACTTCAAGAGACCCAGTACTTC. It codes for CASSPRYSGILQETQYF.

This clonotype was counted only a few times. This chain connects TRBV4-1 to TRBJ1-4; no clear D gene. Germline CDR1 reads MGHRA; CDR2 reads YSYEKL. This CDR3 has 12 amino acids. V was pared by 2 bases and J by 11 bases, with 9 bases between. CDR3 amino acids: CASSQPRGKLFF. DNA of the CDR3: TGCGCCAGCAGCCAACCAAGAGGGAAACTGTTTTTT.

At least ten counts were recorded for this clonotype. V is TRBV5-1 and J is TRBJ1-2; 8 bases agree with TRBD1. CDR1 is SGHRS, CDR2 YFSETQ, per germline. With 5 bases clipped from V and 4 bases from J, the junction kept 4 bases outside the gene matches. The length of the CDR3 is 13 residues. CDR3 sequence reads: CASSRGTGYGYTF. For the CDR3, the DNA is TGCGCCAGCAGTCGGGGGACAGGCTATGGCTACACCTTC.

This clonotype was counted only a few times. The chain is built from TRBV12-5 and TRBJ2-5, with 10 positions matching TRBD1. Germline V gene sequence: CDR1 LGHNT, CDR2 FRNRAP. Trimming took 6 bases from V and 4 from J; bases not matched to a gene: 14. The CDR3 contains 17 residues. The CDR3 region has the DNA TGTGCTAGTGGCAACCCGGGACAGGGGAAGGACGGAGAGACCCAGTACTTC. Its protein product is CASGNPGQGKDGETQYF.

This rearrangement joins TRBV6-5 to TRBJ2-7; perhaps TRBD2 as D (6 bases). Germline-derived CDR1 and CDR2 are MNHEY and SVGAGI. The CDR3 totals 14 residues. The V end lost 0 bases, the J end lost 1 base, and 7 bases lay between the germline ends. The CDR3 DNA reads as TGTGCCAGCAGTTACTCGCGGGGTTCCTACGAGCAGTACTTC. Translated: CASSYSRGSYEQYF.

This clonotype has more than one count but fewer than ten. The gene calls are TRBV4-1 and TRBJ2-7; a possible D gene is TRBD2 (6 bases). Germline CDR1 and CDR2: MGHRA and YSYEKL. Trimming pared 1 base from V and 2 bases from J, leaving 12 bases between. CDR3 length: 15 amino acids. This CDR3 reads CASSQGGGRTYEQYF. The CDR3 DNA sequence: TGCGCCAGCAGCCAAGGAGGAGGGAGAACCTACGAGCAGTACTTC.

This clonotype was recorded a few times. This sequence joins TRBV7-3 and TRBJ1-2; weak D call: TRBD1 (6 bases). This CDR3 has 14 residues. Germline values: CDR1 SGHTA, CDR2 FQGTGA. V lost 5 bases, J lost 8 bases, and 18 bases lay in between. The CDR3 is CASSGLGGRSGYTF. In nucleotides, the CDR3 is TGTGCCAGCAGCGGTCTAGGGGGACGATCCGGCTACACCTTC.

The chain employs TRBV30 and TRBJ2-1; 7 bases match TRBD2. The germline CDR1 and CDR2 sequences are GTSNPN and SVGIG (reference sequence). CDR3 size: 13 residues. The J segment lost 7 bases and the V segment lost 5 bases, leaving 8 bases of the junction unmatched. In DNA form, the CDR3 reads TGTGCCTGGGTCCCGGGACTACCAAATGAGCAGTTCTTC. As protein: CAWVPGLPNEQFF.

This clonotype was observed many times. One junction end does not reproduce the germline sequence, and a read error may be involved. The rearrangement uses TRBV5-1 and TRBJ2-1; possibly TRBD2 for D (7 bases). The CDR3 has 15 residues. Germline CDR1 SGHRS, CDR2 YFSETQ. CDR3 sequence (DNA): TGTGCCAGCAGCTTAGGGGGGGGACCCTACAATGAGCAGTTCTTC. Translated, it gives CASSLGGGPYNEQFF.

This chain connects TRBV7-2 to TRBJ2-5, with a possible D match to TRBD2 (6 bases). Germline assignment: CDR1 SGHTA and CDR2 FQGNSA. Trimming stripped 5 bases from V and 5 bases from J, with 18 bases between. The CDR3 loop spans 15 amino acids. In nucleotides, the CDR3 is TGTGCCAGCAGCCGGAGAGGGAGTCGGGGGGAGACCCAGTACTTC. Translating it yields CASSRRGSRGETQYF.

A few counts support this clonotype. The rearrangement joins TRBV2 to TRBJ2-3; 11 bases are a match to TRBD2. CDR1 SNHLY and CDR2 FYNNEI come from the germline V gene. This CDR3 is 20 amino acids long. J lost 5 bases, V lost 1 base, and 17 bases had no gene match. The CDR3, as DNA: TGTGCCAGCAGTGAAGTCGGGACAGGATATACTAGCGGGGGCCTAGATACGCAGTATTTT. Translation: CASSEVGTGYTSGGLDTQYF.

The chain uses TRBV7-8 and TRBJ2-1, with TRBD2 identical over 12 bases. Germline CDR1 reads SGHVS; CDR2 reads FQNEAQ. CDR3 length: 16 residues. Trimming removed 5 bases from V and 3 bases from J; junction bases left unmatched: 5. In DNA, the CDR3 is TGTGCCAGCAGCGGTGGACTAGCGGGGCACTACAATGAGCAGTTCTTC. The encoded protein is CASSGGLAGHYNEQFF.

The chain joins TRBV5-1 to TRBJ2-2, with 8 bases lining up with TRBD1. Germline V lookup: CDR1 SGHRS, CDR2 YFSETQ. The J segment lost 7 bases and the V segment lost 5 bases, leaving 7 bases of the junction unmatched. The CDR3 is made up of 14 amino acids. CDR3 amino acids: CASRIDRGGGELFF. CDR3 nucleotide sequence: TGCGCCAGCAGAATTGACAGGGGTGGCGGGGAGCTGTTTTTT.

The V gene is TRBV29-1, the J gene TRBJ1-6; TRBD1 matches at 7 bases. Germline values: CDR1 SQVTM, CDR2 ANQGSEA. V was pared by 4 bases and J by 7 bases, with 7 bases of the junction left unmatched. CDR3 length: 14 amino acids. CDR3 amino acids: CSVAYGQDNSPLHF. For the CDR3, the DNA is TGCAGCGTTGCATACGGACAGGACAATTCACCCCTCCACTTT.

The rearrangement links TRBV10-3 to TRBJ1-2, with TRBD1 matching over 9 bases. Looked up from germline, CDR1 is ENHRY and CDR2 is SYGVKD. V shed 11 bases, J shed 7 bases, and the junction held 5 bases outside the gene matches. CDR3 length equals 11 residues. The CDR3 nucleotides are TGTGCCCCCGGACAGGGGTGTGGCTACACCTTC. As protein: CAPGQGCGYTF.

This clonotype showed up just a few times. V and J are TRBV7-6 and TRBJ2-1; 9 bases line up with TRBD2. CDR3 length equals 16 residues. Germline V gene lookup returns CDR1 SGHVS and CDR2 FNYEAQ. The trim removed 3 bases at V and 4 bases at J, leaving 7 bases unmatched. For the CDR3, the DNA is TGTGCCAGCAGCTTCGGTCCAGCGGGAGGATACAATGAGCAGTTCTTC. This codes for CASSFGPAGGYNEQFF.